Below, one TCR beta chain is given with its context. V lost 1 base to trimming and J lost 1 base, with 15 bases between them. Germline assignment: CDR1 SGHNT and CDR2 YENEEA. The CDR3 is 17 residues long. Clones were read by immunoSEQ multiplex PCR, and TCRdb kept only the in-frame ones, dropping some. This table holds about 120,000 clones, 55% to 75% found once. The source of the sample is a study of cytotoxic CD8 clonotypes in ibrutinib-treated CLL. The chain combines TRBV11-3 with TRBJ2-3; possibly TRBD2 for D (7 bases). The TCR originated in a human donor with chronic lymphocytic leukemia. Sequences were derived from PBMCs, sampled after 24 months of ibrutinib treatment. DNA of the CDR3: TGTGCCAGCAGCTTAGGGGGGGGCCTCGCTGGCACAGATACGCAGTATTTT. This sequence encodes CASSLGGGLAGTDTQYF.